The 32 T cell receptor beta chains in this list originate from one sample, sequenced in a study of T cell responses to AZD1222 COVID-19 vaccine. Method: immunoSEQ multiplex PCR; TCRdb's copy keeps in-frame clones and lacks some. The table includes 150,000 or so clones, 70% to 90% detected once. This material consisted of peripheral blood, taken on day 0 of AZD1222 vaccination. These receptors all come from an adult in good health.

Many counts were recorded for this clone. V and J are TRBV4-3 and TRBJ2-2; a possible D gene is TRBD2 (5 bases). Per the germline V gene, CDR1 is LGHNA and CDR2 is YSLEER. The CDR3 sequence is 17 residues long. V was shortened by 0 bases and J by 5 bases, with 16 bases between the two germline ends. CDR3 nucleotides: TGCGCCAGCAGCCAAGATCGCCTAGCCAGAGGGACCGGGGAGCTGTTTTTT. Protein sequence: CASSQDRLARGTGELFF.

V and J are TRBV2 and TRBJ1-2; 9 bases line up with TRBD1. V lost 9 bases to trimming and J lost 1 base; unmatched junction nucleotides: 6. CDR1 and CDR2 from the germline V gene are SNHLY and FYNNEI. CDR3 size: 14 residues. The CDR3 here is CARGSGQGNYGYTF. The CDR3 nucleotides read TGTGCCAGGGGGTCGGGACAGGGTAACTATGGCTACACCTTC.

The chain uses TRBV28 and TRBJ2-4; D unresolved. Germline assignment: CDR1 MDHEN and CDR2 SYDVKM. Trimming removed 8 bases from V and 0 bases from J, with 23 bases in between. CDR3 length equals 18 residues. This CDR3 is CASGDSWPDPLAKNIQYF. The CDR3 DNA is TGTGCCAGCGGTGATTCTTGGCCTGATCCCCTAGCCAAAAACATTCAGTACTTC.

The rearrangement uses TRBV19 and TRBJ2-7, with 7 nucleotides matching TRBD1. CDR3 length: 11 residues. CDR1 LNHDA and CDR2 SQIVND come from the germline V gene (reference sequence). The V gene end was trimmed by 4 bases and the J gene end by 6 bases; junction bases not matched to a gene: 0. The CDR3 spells CASSTGGEQYF. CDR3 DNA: TGTGCCAGTAGTACAGGGGGCGAGCAGTACTTC.

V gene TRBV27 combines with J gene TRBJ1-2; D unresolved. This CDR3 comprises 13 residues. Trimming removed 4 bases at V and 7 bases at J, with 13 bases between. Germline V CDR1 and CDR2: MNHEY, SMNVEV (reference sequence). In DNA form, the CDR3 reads TGTGCCAGCAGTTGGACGTCTGTGGGTGGCTACACCTTC. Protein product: CASSWTSVGGYTF.

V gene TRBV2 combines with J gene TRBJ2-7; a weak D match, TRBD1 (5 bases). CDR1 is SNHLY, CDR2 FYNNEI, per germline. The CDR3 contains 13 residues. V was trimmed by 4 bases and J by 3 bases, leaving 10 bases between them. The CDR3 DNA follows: TGTGCCAGCAGTGCCCAGGGCTTCTACGAGCAGTACTTC. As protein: CASSAQGFYEQYF.

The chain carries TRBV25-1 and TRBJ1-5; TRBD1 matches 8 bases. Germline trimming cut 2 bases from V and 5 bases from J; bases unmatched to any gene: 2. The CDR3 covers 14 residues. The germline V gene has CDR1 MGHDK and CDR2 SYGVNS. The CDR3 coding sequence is TGTGCCAGCAGTGAAGGGACAGGATATCAGCCCCAGCATTTT. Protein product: CASSEGTGYQPQHF.

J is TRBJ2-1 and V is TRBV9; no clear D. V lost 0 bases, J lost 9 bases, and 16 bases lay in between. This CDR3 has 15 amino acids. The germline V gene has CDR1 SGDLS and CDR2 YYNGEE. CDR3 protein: CASSVESGRVGEQFF. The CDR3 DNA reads TGTGCCAGCAGCGTAGAATCAGGAAGGGTGGGTGAGCAGTTCTTC.

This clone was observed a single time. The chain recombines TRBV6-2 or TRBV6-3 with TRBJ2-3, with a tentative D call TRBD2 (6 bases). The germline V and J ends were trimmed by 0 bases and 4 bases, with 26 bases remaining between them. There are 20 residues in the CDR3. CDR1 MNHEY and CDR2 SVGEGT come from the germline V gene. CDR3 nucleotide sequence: TGTGCCAGCAGTTACTCGGAGTATAGGGTAGTCACTAGCTTCCCAGATACGCAGTATTTT. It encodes CASSYSEYRVVTSFPDTQYF.

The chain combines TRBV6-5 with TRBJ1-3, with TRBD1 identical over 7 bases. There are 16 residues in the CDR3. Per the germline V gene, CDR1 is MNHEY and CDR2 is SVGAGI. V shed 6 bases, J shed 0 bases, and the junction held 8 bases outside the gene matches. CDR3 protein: CASRYDRALSGNTIYF. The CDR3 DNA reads TGTGCCAGCAGATACGACAGGGCTCTCTCTGGAAACACCATATATTTT.

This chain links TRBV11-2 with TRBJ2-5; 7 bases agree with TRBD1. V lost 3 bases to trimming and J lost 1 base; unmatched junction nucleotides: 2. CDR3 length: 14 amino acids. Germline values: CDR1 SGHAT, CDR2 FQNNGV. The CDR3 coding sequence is TGTGCCAGCAGCTTTAGGACAGGCCAAGAGACCCAGTACTTC. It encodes CASSFRTGQETQYF.

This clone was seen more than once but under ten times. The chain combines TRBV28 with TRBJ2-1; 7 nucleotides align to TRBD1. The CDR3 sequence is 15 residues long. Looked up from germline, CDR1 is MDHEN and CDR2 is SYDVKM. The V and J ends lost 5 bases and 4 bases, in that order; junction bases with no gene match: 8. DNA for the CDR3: TGTGCCAGCAGTCAGACAGGGAAGAGATACAATGAGCAGTTCTTC. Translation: CASSQTGKRYNEQFF.

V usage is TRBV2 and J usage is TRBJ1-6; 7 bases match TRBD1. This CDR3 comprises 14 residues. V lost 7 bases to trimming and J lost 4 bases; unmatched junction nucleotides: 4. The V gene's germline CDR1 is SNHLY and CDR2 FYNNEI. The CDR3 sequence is CASTMGQYNSPLHF. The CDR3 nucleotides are TGTGCCAGCACCATGGGACAGTATAATTCACCCCTCCACTTT.

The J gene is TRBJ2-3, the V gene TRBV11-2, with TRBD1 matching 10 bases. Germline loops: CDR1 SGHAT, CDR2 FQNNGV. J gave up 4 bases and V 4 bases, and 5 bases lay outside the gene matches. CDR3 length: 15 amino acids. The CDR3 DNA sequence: TGTGCCAGCAGCTACCTGACAGGGGGCGCAGATACGCAGTATTTT. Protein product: CASSYLTGGADTQYF.

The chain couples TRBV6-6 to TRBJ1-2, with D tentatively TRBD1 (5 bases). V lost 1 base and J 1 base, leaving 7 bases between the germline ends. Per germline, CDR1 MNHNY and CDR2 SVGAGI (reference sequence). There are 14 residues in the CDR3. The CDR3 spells CASSYWGINYGYTF. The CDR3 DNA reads TGTGCCAGCAGTTACTGGGGGATTAACTATGGCTACACCTTC.

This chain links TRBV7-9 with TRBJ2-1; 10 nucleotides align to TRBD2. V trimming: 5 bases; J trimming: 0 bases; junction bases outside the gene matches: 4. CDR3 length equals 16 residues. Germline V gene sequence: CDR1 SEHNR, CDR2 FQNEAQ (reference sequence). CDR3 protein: CASSAPSGSSYNEQFF. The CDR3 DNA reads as TGTGCCAGCAGCGCCCCTAGCGGGAGCTCCTACAATGAGCAGTTCTTC.

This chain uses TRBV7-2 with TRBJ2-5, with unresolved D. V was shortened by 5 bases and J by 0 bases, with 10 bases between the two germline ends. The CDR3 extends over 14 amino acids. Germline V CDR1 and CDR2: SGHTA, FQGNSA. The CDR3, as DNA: TGTGCCAGCAGCCGCGGCTTGTACCAAGAGACCCAGTACTTC. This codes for CASSRGLYQETQYF.

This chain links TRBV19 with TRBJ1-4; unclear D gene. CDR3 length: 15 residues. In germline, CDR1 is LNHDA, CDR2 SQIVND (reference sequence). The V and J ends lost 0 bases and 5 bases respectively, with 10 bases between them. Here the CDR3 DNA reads TGTGCCAGTAGTATAGATCGACGTGGGAATGAAAAACTGTTTTTT. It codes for CASSIDRRGNEKLFF. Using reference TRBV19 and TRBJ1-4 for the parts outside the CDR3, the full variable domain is DGGITQSPKYLFRKEGQNVTLSCEQNLNHDAMYWYRQDPGQGLRLIYYSQIVNDFQKGDIAEGYSVSREKKESFPLTVTSAQKNPTAFYLCASSIDRRGNEKLFFGSGTQLSVL.

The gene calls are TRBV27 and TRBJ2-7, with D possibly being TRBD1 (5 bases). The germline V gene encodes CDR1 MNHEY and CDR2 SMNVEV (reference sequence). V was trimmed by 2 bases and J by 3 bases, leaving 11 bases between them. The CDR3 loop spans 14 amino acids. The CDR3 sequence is CASSLLTGGYEQYF. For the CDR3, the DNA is TGTGCCAGCAGTTTACTAACAGGTGGCTACGAGCAGTACTTC.

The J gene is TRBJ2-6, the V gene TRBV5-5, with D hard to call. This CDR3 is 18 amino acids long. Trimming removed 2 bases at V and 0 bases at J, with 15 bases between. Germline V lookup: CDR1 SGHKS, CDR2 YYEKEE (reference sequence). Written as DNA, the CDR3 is TGTGCCAGCAGCTTTCGGGTAGTGTCCCGCTCTGGGGCCAACGTCCTGACTTTC. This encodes CASSFRVVSRSGANVLTF.

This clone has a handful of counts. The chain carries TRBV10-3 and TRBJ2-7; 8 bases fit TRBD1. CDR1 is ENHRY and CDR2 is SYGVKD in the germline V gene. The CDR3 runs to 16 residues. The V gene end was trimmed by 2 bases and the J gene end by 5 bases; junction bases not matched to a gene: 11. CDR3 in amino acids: CAISEPGQGAGHEQYF. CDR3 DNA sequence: TGTGCCATCAGTGAGCCCGGACAGGGCGCTGGCCACGAGCAGTACTTC.

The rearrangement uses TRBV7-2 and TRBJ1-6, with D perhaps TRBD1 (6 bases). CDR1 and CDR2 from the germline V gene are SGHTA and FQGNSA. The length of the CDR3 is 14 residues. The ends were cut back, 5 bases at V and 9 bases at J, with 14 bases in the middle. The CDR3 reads CASSQQGGFSPLHF. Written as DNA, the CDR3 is TGTGCCAGCAGCCAACAGGGTGGCTTTTCACCCCTCCACTTT.

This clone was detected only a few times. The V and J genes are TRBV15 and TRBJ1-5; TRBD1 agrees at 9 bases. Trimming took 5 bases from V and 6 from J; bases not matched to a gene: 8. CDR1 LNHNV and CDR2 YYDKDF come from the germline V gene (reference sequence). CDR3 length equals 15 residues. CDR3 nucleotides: TGTGCCACCAGCTCTACCGGGACAGGGAGTCAGCCCCAGCATTTT. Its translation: CATSSTGTGSQPQHF.

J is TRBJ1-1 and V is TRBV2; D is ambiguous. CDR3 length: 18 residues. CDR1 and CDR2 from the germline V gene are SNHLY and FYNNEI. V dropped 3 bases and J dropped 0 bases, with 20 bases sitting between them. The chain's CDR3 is CASSDVKTQLAVNTEAFF. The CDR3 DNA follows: TGTGCCAGCAGTGATGTCAAGACCCAACTGGCCGTGAACACTGAAGCTTTCTTT.

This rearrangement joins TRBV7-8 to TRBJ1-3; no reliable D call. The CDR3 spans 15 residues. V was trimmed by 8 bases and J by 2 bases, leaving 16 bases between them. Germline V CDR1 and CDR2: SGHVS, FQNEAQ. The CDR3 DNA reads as TGTGCCAGCTCAGCGTTGGTGTTGGCTGGAAACACCATATATTTT. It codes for CASSALVLAGNTIYF. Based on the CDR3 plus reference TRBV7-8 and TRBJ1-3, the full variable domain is GAGVSQSPRYKVAKRGQDVALRCDPISGHVSLFWYQQALGQGPEFLTYFQNEAQLDKSGLPSDRFFAERPEGSVSTLKIQRTQQEDSAVYLCASSALVLAGNTIYFGEGSWLTVV.

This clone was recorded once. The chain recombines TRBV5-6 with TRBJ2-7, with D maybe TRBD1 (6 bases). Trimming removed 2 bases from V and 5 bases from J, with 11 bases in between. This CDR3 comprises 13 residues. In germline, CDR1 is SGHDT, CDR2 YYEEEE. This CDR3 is CASSFLTGNEQYF. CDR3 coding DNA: TGTGCCAGCAGCTTCTTAACAGGGAACGAGCAGTACTTC.

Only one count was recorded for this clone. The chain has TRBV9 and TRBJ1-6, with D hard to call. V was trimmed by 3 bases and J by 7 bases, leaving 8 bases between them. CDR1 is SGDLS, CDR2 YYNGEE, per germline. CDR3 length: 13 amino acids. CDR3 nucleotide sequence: TGTGCCAGCAGCGCCACCCTGAATTCACCCCTCCACTTT. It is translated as CASSATLNSPLHF.

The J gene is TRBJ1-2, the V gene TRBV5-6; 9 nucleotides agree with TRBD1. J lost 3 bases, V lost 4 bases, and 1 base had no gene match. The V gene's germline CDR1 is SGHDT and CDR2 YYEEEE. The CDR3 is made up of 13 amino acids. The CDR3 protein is CASSRDRDYGYTF. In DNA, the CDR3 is TGTGCCAGCAGCCGGGACAGGGACTATGGCTACACCTTC. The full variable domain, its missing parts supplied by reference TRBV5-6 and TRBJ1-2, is DAGVTQSPTHLIKTRGQQVTLRCSPKSGHDTVSWYQQALGQGPQFIFQYYEEEERQRGNFPDRFSGHQFPNYSSELNVNALLLGDSALYLCASSRDRDYGYTFGSGTRLTVV.

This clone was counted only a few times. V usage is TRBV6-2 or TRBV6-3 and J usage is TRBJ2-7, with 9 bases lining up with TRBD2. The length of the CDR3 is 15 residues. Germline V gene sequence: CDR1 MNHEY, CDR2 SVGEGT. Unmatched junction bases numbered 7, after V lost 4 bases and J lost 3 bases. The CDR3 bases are TGTGCCAGCAGTTCCCCGGGACTAGCTGTCTACGAGCAGTACTTC. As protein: CASSSPGLAVYEQYF.

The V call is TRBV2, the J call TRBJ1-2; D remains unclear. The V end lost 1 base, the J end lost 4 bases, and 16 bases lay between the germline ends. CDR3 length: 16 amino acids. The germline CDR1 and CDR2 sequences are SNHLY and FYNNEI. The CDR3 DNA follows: TGTGCCAGCAGTGAAGGGGGTACAGTAGCGGGCTATGGCTACACCTTC. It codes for CASSEGGTVAGYGYTF.

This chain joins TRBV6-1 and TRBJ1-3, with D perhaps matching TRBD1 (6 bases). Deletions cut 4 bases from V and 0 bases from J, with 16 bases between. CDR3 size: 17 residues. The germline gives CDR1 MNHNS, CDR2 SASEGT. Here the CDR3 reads CASSGTGSSLSGNTIYF. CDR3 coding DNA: TGTGCCAGCAGTGGTACAGGGTCCTCCCTCTCTGGAAACACCATATATTTT.

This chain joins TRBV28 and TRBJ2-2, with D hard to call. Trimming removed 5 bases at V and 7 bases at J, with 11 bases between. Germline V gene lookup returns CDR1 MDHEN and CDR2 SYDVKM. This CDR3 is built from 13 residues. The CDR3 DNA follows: TGTGCCAGCAGTCCAGAGCCTGGCGGGGAGCTGTTTTTT. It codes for CASSPEPGGELFF.